Each of the 10 T cell receptor beta chains below was sequenced from the same sample in a study of T cell repertoires in cytomegalovirus infection. The antigens of these receptors remain unknown. TCRdb analysed the reads with MiXCR anew, one entry per CDR3 protein. The sample includes roughly 500,000 distinct CDR3 sequences, under 45% of them seen just once. The material sequenced was cultured PBMCs, taken from culture after CMV antigen stimulation. The receptors shown here come from a human donor in good health (CMV status not recorded). Some clones in this sample may be carry-over from other donors' samples.

The chain joins TRBV7-8 to TRBJ2-3; 9 positions agree with TRBD2. Germline values: CDR1 SGHVS, CDR2 FQNEAQ. With 1 base clipped from V and 13 bases from J, the junction kept 12 bases outside the gene matches. The CDR3 totals 15 residues. CDR3 region: CASSLGSVSGSAEYF. The CDR3 coding sequence is TGTGCCAGCAGCTTAGGCTCCGTTAGCGGGAGTGCCGAGTATTTT.

This clonotype was found a few times. J is TRBJ2-5 and V is TRBV10-3; possible D gene TRBD2, 6 bases. This CDR3 region has 15 residues. Trimming shortened V by 0 bases and J by 4 bases, and 12 bases separated the two germline ends. Germline loops: CDR1 ENHRY, CDR2 SYGVKD. CDR3 DNA: TGTGCCATCAGTGAGTCGGGAGGAAGGGGAGAGACCCAGTACTTC. Encoded protein: CAISESGGRGETQYF.

The V gene is TRBV5-4, the J gene TRBJ2-3; D gene ambiguous. The CDR3 runs to 14 residues. Germline loops: CDR1 SGHNT, CDR2 YYREEE (reference sequence). V shed 2 bases and J shed 2 bases, with 9 bases lying between them. CDR3 in DNA: TGTGCCAGCAGCTTATTCAGGAACACAGATACGCAGTATTTT. As protein: CASSLFRNTDTQYF.

The chain has TRBV5-1 and TRBJ2-1; D unresolved. Trimming stripped 0 bases from V and 3 bases from J, with 13 bases between. This CDR3 contains 16 residues. Germline CDR1 SGHRS, CDR2 YFSETQ. The CDR3 DNA follows: TGCGCCAGCAGCTTGGGGCTACTCACCAACTACAATGAGCAGTTCTTC. Translated: CASSLGLLTNYNEQFF.

The J gene is TRBJ1-2, the V gene TRBV28; D gene unclear. The length of the CDR3 is 13 residues. Looked up from germline, CDR1 is MDHEN and CDR2 is SYDVKM. Trimming took off 6 bases at V and 8 bases at J, with 16 bases between the two ends. CDR3 amino acids: CASRKVALGGYTF. CDR3 in DNA: TGTGCCAGCAGAAAAGTAGCCCTCGGGGGCTACACCTTC.

There are many counts of this clonotype. The CDR3 nucleotides read TGTGCCAGCAGCTCGGGCCCAGGGGGCGGCTACGAGCAGTACTTC. Translation gives CASSSGPGGGYEQYF. This sequence joins TRBV7-2 and TRBJ2-7, with TRBD1 matching 8 bases. The CDR3 consists of 15 residues. V shed 4 bases and J 3 bases; nucleotides not matched to a gene: 8. Germline CDR1 SGHTA, CDR2 FQGNSA.

Only one count was recorded for this clonotype. This chain connects TRBV9 to TRBJ2-1; 7 positions agree with TRBD2. The germline V gene encodes CDR1 SGDLS and CDR2 YYNGEE. The CDR3 is 14 amino acids. V lost 1 base, J lost 4 bases, and 2 bases stayed unmatched. DNA for the CDR3: TGTGCCAGCAGCGTAACTAGCGTTTACAATGAGCAGTTCTTC. It yields the protein CASSVTSVYNEQFF.

In its sample, this clonotype was seen a few times. J is TRBJ2-3 and V is TRBV29-1; unclear D gene. V lost 7 bases, J lost 1 base, and 15 bases lay in between. CDR1 and CDR2 (germline): SQVTM, ANQGSEA. The CDR3 extends over 14 amino acids. DNA for the CDR3: TGCAGCGCCGGACCGAAAGGTGGCACAGATACGCAGTATTTT. It is translated as CSAGPKGGTDTQYF.

The CDR3 loop reads CASSPGTGDSYEQYF. For the CDR3, the DNA is TGTGCCAGCAGTCCTGGGACAGGGGACTCCTACGAGCAGTACTTC. This rearrangement joins TRBV12-3 or TRBV12-4 to TRBJ2-7; 10 bases fit TRBD1. The V segment lost 5 bases and the J segment 0 bases; nucleotides outside the gene matches: 4. This CDR3 has 15 residues.

The V call is TRBV7-9, the J call TRBJ2-1; 8 bases map to TRBD2. CDR3 length equals 14 residues. Germline V lookup: CDR1 SEHNR, CDR2 FQNEAQ (reference sequence). Germline trimming cut 1 base from V and 15 bases from J; bases unmatched to any gene: 11. CDR3 in amino acids: CASSLVRGAGGSFF. The CDR3 nucleotides read TGTGCCAGCAGCTTAGTGCGCGGGGCGGGGGGATCGTTCTTC. Full variable domain (missing parts from reference TRBV7-9 and TRBJ2-1): DTGVSQNPRHKITKRGQNVTFRCDPISEHNRLYWYRQTLGQGPEFLTYFQNEAQLEKSRLLSDRFSAERPKGSFSTLEIQRTEQGDSAMYLCASSLVRGAGGSFFGPGTRLTVL.